Each of the 16 T cell receptor beta chains below was sequenced from the same sample in a study of neurological immune-mediated disorders (dated by TCRdb to about 2019). Library generation was performed with 5' RACE. Sequencing instrument: Illumina HiSeq 2500. TCRdb reran the public reads through fastp at Q25 and MiXCR, keeping productive beta chains. Each entry is one CDR3 protein sequence, shown with its most common DNA and genes. The sample table records about 55,000 distinct CDR3 sequences; roughly 3.8% of these occur just once. The top ten clonotypes cover under 8.5% of the sample. The sample was PBMCs. These receptor sequences come from a man aged 60-69 years with multiple sclerosis.

At least ten counts were recorded for this clonotype. The genes are TRBV11-2 and TRBJ1-1, with D unresolved. Trimming left V 2 bases short and J 5 bases short, with 6 bases between. The CDR3 covers 12 residues. Germline V gene lookup returns CDR1 SGHAT and CDR2 FQNNGV. CDR3 DNA sequence: TGTGCCAGCAGCTTAAGGGCTACTGAAGCTTTCTTT. Translation: CASSLRATEAFF.

This clonotype was seen at least ten times. V usage is TRBV20-1 and J usage is TRBJ1-2; D possibly corresponds to TRBD1 (6 bases). The CDR3 runs 11 residues. Trimming removed 7 bases at V and 4 bases at J, with 10 bases between. Looked up from germline, CDR1 is DFQATT and CDR2 is SNEGSKA (reference sequence). CDR3 protein: CSGQGSYGYTF. For the CDR3, the DNA is TGCAGTGGGCAGGGGAGCTATGGCTACACCTTC.

The chain has TRBV29-1 and TRBJ2-7, with D possibly being TRBD1 or TRBD2 (5 bases each). Germline lookup yields CDR1 SQVTM and CDR2 ANQGSEA. This CDR3 contains 13 residues. Trimming took off 6 bases at V and 2 bases at J, with 14 bases between the two ends. DNA for the CDR3: TGCAGCGTCATCGGGACGGCCACCTACGAGCAGTACTTC. Translated, it gives CSVIGTATYEQYF.

This clonotype has ten or more counts. The rearrangement uses TRBV5-1 and TRBJ2-6; no reliable D call. V shed 2 bases and J shed 4 bases, with 10 bases lying between them. The V gene's germline CDR1 is SGHRS and CDR2 YFSETQ. The CDR3 totals 15 residues. In nucleotides, the CDR3 is TGCGCCAGCAGCTTTGACACCCCCGGGGCCAACGTCCTGACTTTC. This sequence encodes CASSFDTPGANVLTF.

This clonotype was counted ten times or more. This sequence joins TRBV19 and TRBJ2-6; possible D gene TRBD1, 6 bases. The CDR3 extends over 16 amino acids. Germline V gene lookup returns CDR1 LNHDA and CDR2 SQIVND (reference sequence). With 1 base removed from V and 2 bases from J, the gap between germline ends came to 9 bases. CDR3 amino acids: CASSIGTATGANVLTF. CDR3 nucleotide sequence: TGTGCCAGTAGTATAGGGACAGCGACTGGGGCCAACGTCCTGACTTTC.

Ten or more counts support this clonotype. This chain joins TRBV29-1 and TRBJ2-3; TRBD2 matches 10 bases. CDR1 and CDR2 (germline): SQVTM, ANQGSEA. V was clipped by 1 base and J by 3 bases; unmatched bases: 10. This CDR3 has 17 residues. The CDR3 coding sequence is TGCAGCGTTGAAGCCCCCCTAGCGGGAGTTGTAACAGATACGCAGTATTTT. This codes for CSVEAPLAGVVTDTQYF.

This clonotype showed up many times. The chain employs TRBV5-1 and TRBJ2-5; 7 nucleotides match TRBD1. Germline values: CDR1 SGHRS, CDR2 YFSETQ. Trimming at V came to 3 bases and at J to 4 bases, leaving 3 bases not matched to a gene. CDR3 length: 13 residues. The CDR3 region is CASSSDRAETQYF. Written as DNA, the CDR3 is TGCGCCAGCAGCTCTGACAGGGCAGAGACCCAGTACTTC.

In regard to this clonotype: The junction does not match germline at one end; this may be a read error. This chain joins TRBV5-6 and TRBJ1-6, with a possible D match to TRBD1 (5 bases). The CDR3 consists of 13 residues. Germline CDR1 reads SGHDT; CDR2 reads YYEEEE. DNA for the CDR3: TGTGCCAGCAGCAGCAGGGAGGGGTCAACCCTCAACTTT. Protein sequence: CASSSREGSTLNF.

This clonotype occurred many times. This rearrangement joins TRBV25-1 to TRBJ1-2, with 8 nucleotides matching TRBD1. From germline, CDR1 is MGHDK and CDR2 SYGVNS. The CDR3 length is 15 residues. Trimming took 3 bases from V and 3 from J; bases not matched to a gene: 6. CDR3 in amino acids: CASSEIADRDYGYTF. CDR3 coding DNA: TGTGCCAGCAGTGAGATCGCGGACAGGGACTATGGCTACACCTTC.

This clonotype appeared many times. The CDR3 region has the DNA TGCAGTGCATTCCCGGGACTAGTATCCAATGAGCAGTTCTTC. Protein product: CSAFPGLVSNEQFF. V is TRBV20-1 and J is TRBJ2-1, with TRBD2 identical over 8 bases. Trimming took 6 bases from V and 6 from J; bases not matched to a gene: 10. Germline V lookup: CDR1 DFQATT, CDR2 SNEGSKA (reference sequence). The CDR3 totals 14 residues.

This clonotype was seen many times. The rearrangement joins TRBV24-1 to TRBJ2-7; TRBD1 matches 9 bases. In germline, CDR1 is KGHDR, CDR2 SFDVKD. J gave up 2 bases and V 3 bases, and 7 bases lay outside the gene matches. The CDR3 sequence is 16 residues long. The CDR3 protein is CATSDTGTGNPYEQYF. In DNA, the CDR3 is TGTGCCACCAGTGATACCGGGACAGGGAACCCCTACGAGCAGTACTTC.

The chain carries TRBV20-1 and TRBJ2-5, with TRBD2 identical over 16 bases. Trimming cost V 6 bases and J 2 bases; bases outside gene matches: 12. CDR3 length: 18 residues. Germline V gene lookup returns CDR1 DFQATT and CDR2 SNEGSKA (reference sequence). CDR3 residues: CSAPGTSGRAVEQETQYF. The CDR3 coding sequence is TGCAGTGCCCCCGGGACTAGCGGGAGGGCCGTGGAGCAAGAGACCCAGTACTTC.

This clonotype was seen ten or more times. The V gene is TRBV12-3 or TRBV12-4, the J gene TRBJ1-6; TRBD1 matches 9 bases. Losses at the gene ends were 3 bases for V and 7 bases for J; bases not matched to a gene: 1. The CDR3 is made up of 14 amino acids. CDR3 bases: TGTGCCAGCAGTTTGACAGGGGGAAATTCACCCCTCCACTTT. It codes for CASSLTGGNSPLHF.

This clonotype was recorded many times. This may be a read error, as it is one base from a much larger clone. The chain links TRBV20-1 to TRBJ1-5; D is unclear. CDR1 and CDR2 from the germline V gene are DFQATT and SNEGSKA (reference sequence). Trimming took off 4 bases at V and 1 base at J, with 5 bases between the two ends. This CDR3 contains 12 residues. This CDR3 reads CSAKGSNQPQHF. In nucleotides, the CDR3 is TGCAGTGCTAAAGGGAGCAATCAGCCCCAGCATTTT.

This clonotype showed up many times. The genes are TRBV6-2 or TRBV6-3 and TRBJ2-7, with no clear D. Germline CDR1 reads MNHEY; CDR2 reads SVGEGT. V lost 0 bases and J 0 bases, leaving 9 bases between the germline ends. The CDR3 totals 15 residues. CDR3: CASSYSFVLSYEQYF. CDR3 DNA: TGTGCCAGCAGTTACTCGTTCGTACTCTCCTACGAGCAGTACTTC.

In its sample, this clonotype was seen many times. CDR3 DNA sequence: TGCAGTGCGAAAAACCGGGGCCAAGGAGGTGAAAAACTGTTTTTT. It yields the protein CSAKNRGQGGEKLFF. The J gene is TRBJ1-4, the V gene TRBV20-1, with D possibly being TRBD1 (5 bases). CDR1 and CDR2 from the germline V gene are DFQATT and SNEGSKA (reference sequence). The ends were cut back, 6 bases at V and 7 bases at J, with 21 bases in the middle. The CDR3 is made up of 15 amino acids.